This TCR beta chain was recovered during a study of cytomegalovirus exposure and HLA in healthy donors. With 60 Vbeta and 13 Jbeta primers, the PCR was carried out. Sequenced by immunoSEQ multiplex PCR; TCRdb stores in-frame clones only, minus some. This sample has fewer than 250,000 clones; roughly 80% occur once, and the top ten carry approximately 2.8%. The CDR3 totals 12 residues. In germline, CDR1 is SGHAT, CDR2 FQNNGV. V was pared by 5 bases and J by 5 bases, with 1 base of the junction left unmatched. This sequence was found in a woman aged 30 to 39 in good health and CMV-seropositive. Sequencing was performed on PBMCs. The rearrangement uses TRBV11-2 and TRBJ1-1, with 8 bases identical to TRBD1. DNA for the CDR3: TGTGCCAGCAGCCGGACAGGGACTGAAGCTTTCTTT. This translates into CASSRTGTEAFF.